Each of the 10 T cell receptor beta chains below was sequenced from the same sample in a study of vaccination and CD4 T cells after COVID-19. An Oncomine TCR Beta short-read assay was used to sequence the DNA from cultured CD4+ T cells. Each CDR3 protein is one row after TCRdb ran MiXCR on the PCR reads. The sample has 13,000 or so distinct CDR3 sequences, around 62% seen once. No antigen has been identified for these receptors. Treatment: approximately nine-day PBMC culture with coronavirus spike peptide pools or control peptides (ViraFEST assay). Sequencing was carried out using CD4+ T cells from blood, cultured in vitro. The receptors here all came from a human donor who had recovered from COVID-19.

The chain joins TRBV2 to TRBJ2-2; D uncertain. Trimming removed 8 bases at V and 5 bases at J, with 15 bases between. This CDR3 contains 14 residues. In germline, CDR1 is SNHLY, CDR2 FYNNEI. In DNA, the CDR3 is TGTGCCAGCCGTATGTTGGGCCTGACCGGGGAGCTGTTTTTT. This sequence encodes CASRMLGLTGELFF.

The rearrangement links TRBV24-1 to TRBJ2-3, with D possibly matching TRBD2 (5 bases). V was cut by 3 bases and J by 9 bases, with 12 bases left in between. Germline V gives CDR1 KGHDR, CDR2 SFDVKD. The CDR3 is 13 residues long. This CDR3 is CATSDPPGYTQYF. In nucleotides, the CDR3 is TGTGCCACCAGTGATCCCCCGGGGTACACGCAGTATTTT.

As concerns this clonotype: A junction boundary mismatches the germline segment, possibly from a read error. This chain joins TRBV7-7 and TRBJ2-2; D ambiguous. The CDR3 covers 15 residues. Per germline, CDR1 SSHAT and CDR2 FNYEAQ (reference sequence). The CDR3 is CASSLDTQNTGELFF. The DNA for the CDR3 is TGTGCTAGCAGCTTAGATACTCAGAACACCGGGGAGCTGTTTTTT.

V and J are TRBV15 and TRBJ2-7; 10 positions match TRBD2. Germline V lookup: CDR1 LNHNV, CDR2 YYDKDF (reference sequence). Unmatched junction bases numbered 5, after V lost 0 bases and J lost 0 bases. The CDR3 has 17 residues. The CDR3 DNA follows: TGTGCCACCAGCAGAGAAACTAGCGGGGACAGCTCCTACGAGCAGTACTTC. Its translation: CATSRETSGDSSYEQYF.

Concerning this clonotype: At one boundary the junction diverges from the germline segment, which might be a read error. The chain has TRBV10-3 and TRBJ1-1; D ambiguous. This CDR3 spans 13 amino acids. CDR1 is ENHRY, CDR2 SYGVKD, per germline. CDR3 region: CAITEAMNTEAFF. The CDR3 coding sequence is TGTGCCATCACTGAGGCGATGAACACTGAAGCTTTCTTT.

The V call is TRBV27, the J call TRBJ2-6; D may correspond to TRBD1 or TRBD2 (5 bases each). The V gene lost 7 bases and the J gene lost 2 bases, with 21 bases spanning the gap. The CDR3 contains 18 residues. Germline V gene lookup returns CDR1 MNHEY and CDR2 SMNVEV (reference sequence). CDR3 in amino acids: CASTWVGESNAGANVLTF. DNA for the CDR3: TGTGCCAGCACCTGGGTAGGGGAGAGTAACGCTGGGGCCAACGTCCTGACTTTC.

The V call is TRBV7-2, the J call TRBJ1-3; tentatively, D is TRBD1 (6 bases). This CDR3 has 15 residues. Germline V gene lookup returns CDR1 SGHTA and CDR2 FQGNSA. The V and J ends lost 3 bases and 4 bases respectively, with 13 bases between them. CDR3 protein: CASSFETGGGNTIYF. CDR3 coding DNA: TGTGCCAGCAGCTTCGAGACAGGAGGAGGAAACACCATATATTTT.

Only a few counts were recorded for this clonotype. The V call is TRBV6-1, the J call TRBJ2-1; the D call may be TRBD1 or TRBD2 (5 bases each). CDR3 length: 14 amino acids. Germline V CDR1 and CDR2: MNHNS, SASEGT. V lost 5 bases to trimming and J lost 0 bases, with 8 bases between them. Here the CDR3 reads CASSTRGSYNEQFF. In DNA, the CDR3 is TGTGCCAGCAGTACTAGGGGCTCCTACAATGAGCAGTTCTTC.

This clonotype ranks as medium-sized. This chain links TRBV6-1 with TRBJ1-1; 9 bases align to TRBD1. Germline CDR1 and CDR2: MNHNS and SASEGT. The CDR3 runs 14 residues. The junction had 10 bases not matched to a gene; V was cut back by 10 bases and J by 4 bases. CDR3: CATSTGGESTEAFF. The CDR3 DNA reads TGTGCCACCTCGACAGGGGGGGAGAGCACTGAAGCTTTCTTT.

This chain joins TRBV20-1 and TRBJ2-3, with a possible D match to TRBD1 (5 bases). The germline CDR1 and CDR2 sequences are DFQATT and SNEGSKA (reference sequence). The CDR3 length is 16 residues. Trimming shortened V by 3 bases and J by 2 bases, and 18 bases separated the two germline ends. Here the CDR3 DNA reads TGCAGTGCTAGGGCCGAAAACAGGTTTGTCACAGATACGCAGTATTTT. This translates into CSARAENRFVTDTQYF.